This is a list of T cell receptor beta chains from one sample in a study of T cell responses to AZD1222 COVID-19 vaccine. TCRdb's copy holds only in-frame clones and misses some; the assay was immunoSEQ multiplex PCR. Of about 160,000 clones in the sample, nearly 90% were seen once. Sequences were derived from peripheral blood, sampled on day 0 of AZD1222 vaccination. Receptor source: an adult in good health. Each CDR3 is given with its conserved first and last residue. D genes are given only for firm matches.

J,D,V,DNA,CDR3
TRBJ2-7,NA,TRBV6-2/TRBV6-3,TGTGCCAGCAGTTACTCTGCGGCTGACTCGAATTACGAGCAGTACTTC,CASSYSAADSNYEQYF
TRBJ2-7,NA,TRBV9,TGTGCCAGCAGCCCCCCCGAGCCCCTCCCCTACGAGCAGTACTTC,CASSPPEPLPYEQYF
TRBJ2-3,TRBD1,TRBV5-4,TGTGCCAGCAGCAAAGGGACAGGGGGACGGTCAGATACGCAGTATTTT,CASSKGTGGRSDTQYF
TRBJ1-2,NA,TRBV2,TGTGCCAGCAGTGAAGCGCTAGAAGGAGGCTACACCTTC,CASSEALEGGYTF
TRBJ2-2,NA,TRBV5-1,TGCGCCAGCAGCTCGTATAGGAGTCGTTCCGGGGAGCTGTTTTTT,CASSSYRSRSGELFF
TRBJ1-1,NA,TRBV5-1,TGCGCCAGCAGCGAACAGGGCTGGGGGAACACTGAAGCTTTCTTT,CASSEQGWGNTEAFF
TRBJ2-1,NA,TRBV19,TGTGCCAGTAGTACCCGTCTACATGAGCAGTTCTTC,CASSTRLHEQFF
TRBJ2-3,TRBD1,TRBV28,TGTGCCAGCAGTTTTGGGACAGGGCGAGTTGGCACAGATACGCAGTATTTT,CASSFGTGRVGTDTQYF
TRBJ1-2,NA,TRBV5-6,TGTGCCAGCAGCCCCCCCCAGGGCGGAGACGGATATGGCTACACCTTC,CASSPPQGGDGYGYTF
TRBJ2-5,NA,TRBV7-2,TGTGCCAGCAGCTATTACCCCCCTGACAGGCTAAGGGAGACCCAGTACTTC,CASSYYPPDRLRETQYF